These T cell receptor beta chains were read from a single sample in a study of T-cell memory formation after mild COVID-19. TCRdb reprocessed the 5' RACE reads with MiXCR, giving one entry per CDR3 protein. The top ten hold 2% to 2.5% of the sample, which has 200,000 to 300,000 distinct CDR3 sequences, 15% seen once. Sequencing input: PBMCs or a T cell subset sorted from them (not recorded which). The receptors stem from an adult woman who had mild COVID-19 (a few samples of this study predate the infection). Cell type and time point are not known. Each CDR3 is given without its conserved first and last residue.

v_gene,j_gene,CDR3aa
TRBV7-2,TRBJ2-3,ASSLAETPRTDTQY
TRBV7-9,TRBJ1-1,ASSHQGRLTEAF
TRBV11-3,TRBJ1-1,ASRSFSTANTEAF
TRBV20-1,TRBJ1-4,SARWDSRNEKLF
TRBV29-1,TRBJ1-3,SVSGTGEIHTIY
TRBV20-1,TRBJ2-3,SASAGGRVGGTDTQY
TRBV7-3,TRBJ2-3,ASSPGQSTDTQY
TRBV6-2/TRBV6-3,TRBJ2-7,ASRLGLTGGQY
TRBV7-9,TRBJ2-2,ASRLQGVTGELF
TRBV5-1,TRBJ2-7,ASSLGLADVEQY
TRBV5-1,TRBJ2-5,ASSLNRGETQY
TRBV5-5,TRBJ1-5,ASSLAQGNQPQH
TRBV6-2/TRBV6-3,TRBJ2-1,ASSDRQLGEQF
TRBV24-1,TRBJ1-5,ATSQGGRSPQH
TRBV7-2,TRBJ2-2,ASSLSRGGWTGELF
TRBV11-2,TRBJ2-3,ASSLDRLAGRTDTQY
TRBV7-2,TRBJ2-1,ASSLLRGAETNEQF
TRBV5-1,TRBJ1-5,ASSLVGQPNQPQH
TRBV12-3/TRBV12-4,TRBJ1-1,ASGTSGETEAF
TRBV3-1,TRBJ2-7,ASSQRSGLYEQY
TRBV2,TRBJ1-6,ASTSREINSPLH
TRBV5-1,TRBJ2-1,ASSLTLTNEQF
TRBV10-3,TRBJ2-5,AISEKETQY
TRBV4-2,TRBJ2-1,ASSQGDSFNEQF